Sequencing of this T cell receptor beta chain was carried out in a study of cytotoxic CD8 clonotypes in ibrutinib-treated CLL. Background on the study: IGHV unmutated 17 to 18; relapsed/refractory 11; treatment-naive about 14.

CDR3 length equals 10 residues. Germline V lookup: CDR1 DFQATT, CDR2 SNEGSKA (reference sequence). The V and J ends lost 2 bases and 2 bases respectively, with 1 base between them. Details on this clone: The antigen remains unidentified.

The table came from immunoSEQ multiplex PCR; TCRdb's copy has only in-frame clones and leaves some out. The repertoire consists of approximately 120,000 clones, with about 58% occurring once and the leading ten covering about 40%. Study-wide findings and caveats: There were few public clonotypes, and on treatment they contracted or stayed stable. At progression, clonality fell back toward baseline after rising at ibrutinib response. Circulating CD8+ T-cell counts were tracked by baseline clonality, which exceeded that of age-matched healthy donors.

The receptor was isolated from a human donor with chronic lymphocytic leukemia. The chain carries TRBV20-1 and TRBJ2-7, with D unclear. The material was PBMCs, obtained after 24 months of ibrutinib treatment. The CDR3: CSARTYEQYF. The CDR3 DNA sequence: TGCAGTGCTAGAACCTACGAGCAGTACTTC.